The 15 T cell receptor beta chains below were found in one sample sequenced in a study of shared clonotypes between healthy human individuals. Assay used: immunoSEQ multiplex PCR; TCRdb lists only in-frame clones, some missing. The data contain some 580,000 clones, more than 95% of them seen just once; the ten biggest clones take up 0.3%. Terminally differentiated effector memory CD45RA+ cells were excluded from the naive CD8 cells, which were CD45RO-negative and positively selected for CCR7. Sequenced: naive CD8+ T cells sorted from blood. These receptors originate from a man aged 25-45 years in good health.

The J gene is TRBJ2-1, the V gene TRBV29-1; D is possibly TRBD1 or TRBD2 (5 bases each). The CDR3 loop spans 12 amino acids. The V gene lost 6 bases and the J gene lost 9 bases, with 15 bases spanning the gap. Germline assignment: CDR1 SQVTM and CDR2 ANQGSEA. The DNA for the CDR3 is TGCAGCGTCCGAGGGGTCGACGGTGAGCAGTTCTTC. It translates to CSVRGVDGEQFF.

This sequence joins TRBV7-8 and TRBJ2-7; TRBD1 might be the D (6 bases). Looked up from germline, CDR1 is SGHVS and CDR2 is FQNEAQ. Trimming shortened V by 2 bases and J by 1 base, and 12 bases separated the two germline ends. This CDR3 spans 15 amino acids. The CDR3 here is CASSLTETGSYEQYF. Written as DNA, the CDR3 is TGTGCCAGCAGCTTAACAGAGACAGGATCCTACGAGCAGTACTTC.

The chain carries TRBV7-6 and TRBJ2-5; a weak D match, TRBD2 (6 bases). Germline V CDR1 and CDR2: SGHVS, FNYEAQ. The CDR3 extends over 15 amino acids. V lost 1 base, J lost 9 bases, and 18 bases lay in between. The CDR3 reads CASSLVRSGPEAQYF. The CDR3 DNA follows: TGTGCCAGCAGCTTAGTCCGTAGCGGTCCTGAGGCCCAGTACTTC.

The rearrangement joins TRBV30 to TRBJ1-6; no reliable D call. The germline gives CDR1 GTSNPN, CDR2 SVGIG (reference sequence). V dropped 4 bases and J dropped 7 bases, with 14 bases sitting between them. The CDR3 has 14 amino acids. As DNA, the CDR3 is TGTGCCTGGACCTCCGGGGTACTCAATTCACCCCTCCACTTT. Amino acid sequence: CAWTSGVLNSPLHF. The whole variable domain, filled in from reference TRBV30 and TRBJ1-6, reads SQTIHQWPATLVQPVGSPLSLECTVEGTSNPNLYWYRQAAGRGLQLLFYSVGIGQISSEVPQNLSASRPQDRQFILSSKKLLLSDSGFYLCAWTSGVLNSPLHFGNGTRLTVT.

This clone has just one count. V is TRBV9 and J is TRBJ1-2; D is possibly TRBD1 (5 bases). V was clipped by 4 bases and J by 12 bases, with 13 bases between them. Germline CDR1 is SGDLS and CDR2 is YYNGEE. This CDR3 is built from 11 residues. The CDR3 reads CASSQGPEHTF. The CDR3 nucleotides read TGTGCCAGCAGCCAGGGTCCTGAACACACCTTC.

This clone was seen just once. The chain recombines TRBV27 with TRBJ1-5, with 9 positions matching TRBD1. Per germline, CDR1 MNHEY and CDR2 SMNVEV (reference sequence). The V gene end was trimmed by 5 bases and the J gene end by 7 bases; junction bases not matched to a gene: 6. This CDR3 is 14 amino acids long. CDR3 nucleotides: TGTGCCAGCAGTATAAACAGGGGGCACCAGCCCCAGCATTTT. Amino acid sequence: CASSINRGHQPQHF.

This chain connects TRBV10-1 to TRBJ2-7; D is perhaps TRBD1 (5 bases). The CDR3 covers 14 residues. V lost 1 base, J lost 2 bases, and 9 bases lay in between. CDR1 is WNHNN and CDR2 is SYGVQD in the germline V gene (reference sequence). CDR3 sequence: CASSELDNAYEQYF. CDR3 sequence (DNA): TGCGCCAGCAGTGAGTTGGACAATGCCTACGAGCAGTACTTC.

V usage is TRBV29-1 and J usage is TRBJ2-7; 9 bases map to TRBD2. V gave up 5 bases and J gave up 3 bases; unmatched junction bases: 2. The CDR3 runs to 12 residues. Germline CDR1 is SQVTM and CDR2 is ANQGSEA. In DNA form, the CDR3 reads TGCAGCGTTCTGACTAGCGGCTACGAGCAGTACTTC. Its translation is CSVLTSGYEQYF.

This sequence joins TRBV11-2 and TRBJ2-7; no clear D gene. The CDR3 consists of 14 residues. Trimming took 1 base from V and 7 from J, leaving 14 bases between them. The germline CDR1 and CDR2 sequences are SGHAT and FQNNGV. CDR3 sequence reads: CASSLGPSWEEQYF. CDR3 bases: TGTGCCAGCAGCTTAGGGCCCTCATGGGAAGAGCAGTACTTC. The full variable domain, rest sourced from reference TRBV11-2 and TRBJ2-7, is EAGVAQSPRYKIIEKRQSVAFWCNPISGHATLYWYQQILGQGPKLLIQFQNNGVVDDSQLPKDRFSAERLKGVDSTLKIQPAKLEDSAVYLCASSLGPSWEEQYFGPGTRLTVT.

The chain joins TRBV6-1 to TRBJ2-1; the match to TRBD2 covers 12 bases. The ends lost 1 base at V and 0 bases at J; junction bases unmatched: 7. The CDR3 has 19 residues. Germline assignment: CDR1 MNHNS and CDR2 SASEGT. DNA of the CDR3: TGTGCCAGCAGTGAAGTTCCTAGCGGGAGGGTAGTCTCCTACAATGAGCAGTTCTTC. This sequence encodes CASSEVPSGRVVSYNEQFF.

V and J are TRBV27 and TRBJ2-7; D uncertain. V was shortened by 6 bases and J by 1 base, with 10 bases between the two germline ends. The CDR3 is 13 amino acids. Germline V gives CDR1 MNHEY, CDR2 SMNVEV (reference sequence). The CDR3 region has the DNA TGTGCCAGCAGACCTATCGTTTCCTACGAGCAGTACTTC. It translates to CASRPIVSYEQYF.

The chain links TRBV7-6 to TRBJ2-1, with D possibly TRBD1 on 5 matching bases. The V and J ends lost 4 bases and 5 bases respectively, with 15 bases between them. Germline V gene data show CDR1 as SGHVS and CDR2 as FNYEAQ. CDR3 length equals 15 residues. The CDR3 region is CASSSPKGLDNEQFF. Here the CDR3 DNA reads TGTGCCAGCAGCTCCCCAAAGGGGCTGGACAATGAGCAGTTCTTC.

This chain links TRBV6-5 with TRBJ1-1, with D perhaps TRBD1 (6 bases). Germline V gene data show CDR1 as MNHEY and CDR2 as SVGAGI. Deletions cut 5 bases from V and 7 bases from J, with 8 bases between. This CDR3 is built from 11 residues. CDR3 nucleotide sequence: TGTGCCAGCAGTACAGGGATTGAAGCTTTCTTT. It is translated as CASSTGIEAFF.

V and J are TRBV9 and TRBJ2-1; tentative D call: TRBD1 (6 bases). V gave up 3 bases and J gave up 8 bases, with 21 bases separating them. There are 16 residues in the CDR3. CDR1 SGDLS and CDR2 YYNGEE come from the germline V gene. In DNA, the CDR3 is TGTGCCAGCAGCGCGACACGGAAAGAGGGGGTCTATGAGCAGTTCTTC. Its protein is CASSATRKEGVYEQFF.

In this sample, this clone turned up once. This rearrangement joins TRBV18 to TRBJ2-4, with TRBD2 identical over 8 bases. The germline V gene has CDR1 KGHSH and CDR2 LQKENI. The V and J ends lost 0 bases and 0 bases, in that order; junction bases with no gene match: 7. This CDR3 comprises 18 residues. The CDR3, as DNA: TGTGCCAGCTCACCACCGTCGGCTAGCGGGCTAGCCAAAAACATTCAGTACTTC. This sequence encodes CASSPPSASGLAKNIQYF.